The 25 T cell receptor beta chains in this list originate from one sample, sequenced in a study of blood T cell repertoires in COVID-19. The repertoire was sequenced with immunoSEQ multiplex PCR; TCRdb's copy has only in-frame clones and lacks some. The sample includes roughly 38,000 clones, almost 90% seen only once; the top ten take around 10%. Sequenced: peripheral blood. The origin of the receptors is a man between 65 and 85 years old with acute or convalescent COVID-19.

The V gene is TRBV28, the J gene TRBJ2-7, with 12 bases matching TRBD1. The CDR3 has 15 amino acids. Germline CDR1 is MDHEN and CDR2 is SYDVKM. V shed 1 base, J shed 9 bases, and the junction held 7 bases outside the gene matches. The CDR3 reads CASSLSGTGGLGQYF. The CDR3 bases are TGTGCCAGCAGTTTATCGGGGACAGGGGGCCTCGGGCAGTACTTC.

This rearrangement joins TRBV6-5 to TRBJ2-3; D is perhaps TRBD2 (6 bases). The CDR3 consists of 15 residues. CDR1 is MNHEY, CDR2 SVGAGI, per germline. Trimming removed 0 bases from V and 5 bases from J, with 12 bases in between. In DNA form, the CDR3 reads TGTGCCAGCAGTTACTCGTTAGCGGAGGTAGATACGCAGTATTTT. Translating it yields CASSYSLAEVDTQYF.

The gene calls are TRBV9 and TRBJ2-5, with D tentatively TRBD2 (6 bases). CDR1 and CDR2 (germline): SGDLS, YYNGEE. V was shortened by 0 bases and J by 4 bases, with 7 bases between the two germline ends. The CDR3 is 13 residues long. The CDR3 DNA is TGTGCCAGCAGCGTAGAAGCGGGAGAGACCCAGTACTTC. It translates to CASSVEAGETQYF. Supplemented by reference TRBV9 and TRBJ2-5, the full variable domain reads DSGVTQTPKHLITATGQRVTLRCSPRSGDLSVYWYQQSLDQGLQFLIQYYNGEERAKGNILERFSAQQFPDLHSELNLSSLELGDSALYFCASSVEAGETQYFGPGTRLLVL.

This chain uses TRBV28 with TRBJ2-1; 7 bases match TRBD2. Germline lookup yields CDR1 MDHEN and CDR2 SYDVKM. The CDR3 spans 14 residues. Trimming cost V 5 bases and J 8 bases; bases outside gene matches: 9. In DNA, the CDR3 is TGTGCCAGCAGTCCTCCCGGGAGGCAGGATGAGCAGTTCTTC. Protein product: CASSPPGRQDEQFF.

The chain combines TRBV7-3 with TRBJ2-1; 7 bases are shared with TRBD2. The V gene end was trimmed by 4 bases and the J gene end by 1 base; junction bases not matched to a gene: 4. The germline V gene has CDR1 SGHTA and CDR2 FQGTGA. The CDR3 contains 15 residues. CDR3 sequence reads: CASSSYSGSYNEQFF. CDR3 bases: TGTGCCAGCAGCTCCTATAGCGGGTCCTACAATGAGCAGTTCTTC.

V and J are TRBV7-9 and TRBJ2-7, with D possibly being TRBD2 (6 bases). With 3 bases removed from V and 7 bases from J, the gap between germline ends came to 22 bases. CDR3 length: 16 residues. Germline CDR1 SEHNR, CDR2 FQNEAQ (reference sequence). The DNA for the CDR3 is TGTGCCAGCAGCTTTCGTCCCGGGGTTGGGACTCGGGAGCAGTACTTC. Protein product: CASSFRPGVGTREQYF.

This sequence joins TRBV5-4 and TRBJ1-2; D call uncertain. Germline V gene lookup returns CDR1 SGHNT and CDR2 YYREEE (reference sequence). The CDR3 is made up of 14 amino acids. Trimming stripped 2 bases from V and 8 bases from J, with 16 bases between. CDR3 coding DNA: TGTGCCAGCAGCTTAGACTCGGTTCTAAAAGGCTACACCTTC. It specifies CASSLDSVLKGYTF. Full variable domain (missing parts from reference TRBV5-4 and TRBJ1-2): ETGVTQSPTHLIKTRGQQVTLRCSSQSGHNTVSWYQQALGQGPQFIFQYYREEENGRGNFPPRFSGLQFPNYSSELNVNALELDDSALYLCASSLDSVLKGYTFGSGTRLTVV.

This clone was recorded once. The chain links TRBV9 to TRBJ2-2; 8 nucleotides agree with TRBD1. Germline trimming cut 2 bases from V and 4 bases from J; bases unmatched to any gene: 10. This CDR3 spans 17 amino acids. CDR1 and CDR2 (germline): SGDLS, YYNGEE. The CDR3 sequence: CASSVGPGTGVTGELFF. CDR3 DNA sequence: TGTGCCAGCAGCGTGGGCCCCGGGACAGGAGTCACCGGGGAGCTGTTTTTT.

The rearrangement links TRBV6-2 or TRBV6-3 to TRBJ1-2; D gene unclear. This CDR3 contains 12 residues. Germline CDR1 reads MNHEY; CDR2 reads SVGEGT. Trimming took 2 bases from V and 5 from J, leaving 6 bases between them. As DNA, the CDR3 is TGTGCCAGCAGTTACAGGGAGTATGGCTACACCTTC. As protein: CASSYREYGYTF.

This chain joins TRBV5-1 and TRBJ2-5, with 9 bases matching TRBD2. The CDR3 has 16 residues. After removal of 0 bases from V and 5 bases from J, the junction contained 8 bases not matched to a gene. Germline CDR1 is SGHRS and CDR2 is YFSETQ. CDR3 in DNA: TGCGCCAGCAGCTTGGGATCTGGCGGGAGGGAGGAGACCCAGTACTTC. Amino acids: CASSLGSGGREETQYF.

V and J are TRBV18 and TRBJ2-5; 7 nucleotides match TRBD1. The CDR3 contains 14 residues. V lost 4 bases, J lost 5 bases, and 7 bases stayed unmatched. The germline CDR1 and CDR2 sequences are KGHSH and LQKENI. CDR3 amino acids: CASSQDRAGETQYF. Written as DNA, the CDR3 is TGTGCCAGCTCACAAGACAGGGCGGGTGAGACCCAGTACTTC.

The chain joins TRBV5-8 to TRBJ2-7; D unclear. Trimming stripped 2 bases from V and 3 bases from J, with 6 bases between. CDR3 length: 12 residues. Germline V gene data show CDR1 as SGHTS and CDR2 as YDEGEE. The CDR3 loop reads CASSLISYEQYF. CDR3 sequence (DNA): TGTGCCAGCAGCTTAATCAGCTACGAGCAGTACTTC.

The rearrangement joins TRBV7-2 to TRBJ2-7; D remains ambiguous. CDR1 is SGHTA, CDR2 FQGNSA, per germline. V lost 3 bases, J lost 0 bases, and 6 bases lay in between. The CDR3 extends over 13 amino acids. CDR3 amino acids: CASSFQVSYEQYF. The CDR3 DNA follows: TGTGCCAGCAGCTTTCAGGTCTCCTACGAGCAGTACTTC.

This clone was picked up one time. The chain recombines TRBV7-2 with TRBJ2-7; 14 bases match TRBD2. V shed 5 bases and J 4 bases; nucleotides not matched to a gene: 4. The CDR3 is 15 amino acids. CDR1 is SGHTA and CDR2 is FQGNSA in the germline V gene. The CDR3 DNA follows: TGTGCCAGCAGCCCGCGACTAGCGGGAGGGTACGAGCAGTACTTC. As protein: CASSPRLAGGYEQYF. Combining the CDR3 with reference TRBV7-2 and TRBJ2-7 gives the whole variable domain GAGVSQSPSNKVTEKGKDVELRCDPISGHTALYWYRQSLGQGLEFLIYFQGNSAPDKSGLPSDRFSAERTGGSVSTLTIQRTQQEDSAVYLCASSPRLAGGYEQYFGPGTRLTVT.

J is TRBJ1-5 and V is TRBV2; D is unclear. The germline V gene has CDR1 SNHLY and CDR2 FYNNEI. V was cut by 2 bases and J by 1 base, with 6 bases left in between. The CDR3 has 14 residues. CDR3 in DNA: TGTGCCAGCAGTGAATTAGTGAGCAATCAGCCCCAGCATTTT. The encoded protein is CASSELVSNQPQHF.

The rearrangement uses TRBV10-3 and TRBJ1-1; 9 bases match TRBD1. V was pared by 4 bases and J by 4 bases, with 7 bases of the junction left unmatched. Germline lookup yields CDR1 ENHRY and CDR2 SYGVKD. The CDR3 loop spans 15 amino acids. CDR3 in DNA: TGTGCCATCAGTGGGCCGGGACAGGGACGCACTGAAGCTTTCTTT. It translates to CAISGPGQGRTEAFF.

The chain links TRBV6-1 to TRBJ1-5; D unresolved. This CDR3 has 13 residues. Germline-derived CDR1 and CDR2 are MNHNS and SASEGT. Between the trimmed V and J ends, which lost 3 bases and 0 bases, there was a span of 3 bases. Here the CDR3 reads CASSDHSNQPQHF. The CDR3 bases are TGTGCCAGCAGTGACCATAGCAATCAGCCCCAGCATTTT.

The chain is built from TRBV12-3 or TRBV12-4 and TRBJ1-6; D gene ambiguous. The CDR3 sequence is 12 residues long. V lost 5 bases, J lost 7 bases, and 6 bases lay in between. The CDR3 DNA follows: TGTGCCAGCAGTCCCGTAAATTCACCCCTCCACTTT. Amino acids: CASSPVNSPLHF.

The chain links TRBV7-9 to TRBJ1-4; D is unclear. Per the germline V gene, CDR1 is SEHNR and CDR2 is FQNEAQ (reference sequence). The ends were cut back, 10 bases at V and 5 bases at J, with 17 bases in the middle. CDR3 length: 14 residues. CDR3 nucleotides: TGTGCCATAGAACCGGACTCTTTGAATGAAAAACTGTTTTTT. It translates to CAIEPDSLNEKLFF.

CDR3 sequence reads: CASSDSDQPQHF. DNA for the CDR3: TGTGCCAGCAGTGACTCCGATCAGCCCCAGCATTTT. The chain employs TRBV2 and TRBJ1-5; D not certain. Per germline, CDR1 SNHLY and CDR2 FYNNEI. Deletions cut 3 bases from V and 5 bases from J, with 5 bases between. This CDR3 comprises 12 residues.

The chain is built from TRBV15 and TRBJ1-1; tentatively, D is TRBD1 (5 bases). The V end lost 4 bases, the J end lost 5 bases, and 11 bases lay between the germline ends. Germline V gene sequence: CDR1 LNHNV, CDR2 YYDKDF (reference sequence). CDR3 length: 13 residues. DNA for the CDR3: TGTGCCACCAGCAATCAAGGGGATACTGAAGCTTTCTTT. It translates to CATSNQGDTEAFF.

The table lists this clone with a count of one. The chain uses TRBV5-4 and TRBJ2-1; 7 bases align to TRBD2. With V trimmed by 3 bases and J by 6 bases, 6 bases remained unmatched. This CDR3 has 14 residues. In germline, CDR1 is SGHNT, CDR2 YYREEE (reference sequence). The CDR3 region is CASSSGGRINEQFF. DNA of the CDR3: TGTGCCAGCAGCTCGGGCGGGAGAATCAATGAGCAGTTCTTC. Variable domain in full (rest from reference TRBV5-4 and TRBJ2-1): ETGVTQSPTHLIKTRGQQVTLRCSSQSGHNTVSWYQQALGQGPQFIFQYYREEENGRGNFPPRFSGLQFPNYSSELNVNALELDDSALYLCASSSGGRINEQFFGPGTRLTVL.

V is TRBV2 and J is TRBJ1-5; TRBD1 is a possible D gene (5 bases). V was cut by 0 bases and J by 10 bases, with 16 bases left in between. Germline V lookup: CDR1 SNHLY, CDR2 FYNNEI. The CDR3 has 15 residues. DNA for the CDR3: TGTGCCAGCAGTGAAGCGCGCGGGGCGGGGGGACCCCAGCATTTT. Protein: CASSEARGAGGPQHF.

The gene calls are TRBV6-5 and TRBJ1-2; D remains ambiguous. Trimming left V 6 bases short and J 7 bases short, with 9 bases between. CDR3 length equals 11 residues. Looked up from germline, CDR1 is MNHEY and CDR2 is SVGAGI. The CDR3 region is CASREDGGYTF. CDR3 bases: TGTGCCAGCAGGGAGGACGGTGGCTACACCTTC.

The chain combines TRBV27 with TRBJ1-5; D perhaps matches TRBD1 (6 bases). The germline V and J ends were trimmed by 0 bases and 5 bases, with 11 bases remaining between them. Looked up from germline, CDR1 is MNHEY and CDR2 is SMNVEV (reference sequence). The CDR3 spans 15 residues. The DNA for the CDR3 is TGTGCCAGCAGTTTATCGACAGCAGGGGATCAGCCCCAGCATTTT. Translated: CASSLSTAGDQPQHF.